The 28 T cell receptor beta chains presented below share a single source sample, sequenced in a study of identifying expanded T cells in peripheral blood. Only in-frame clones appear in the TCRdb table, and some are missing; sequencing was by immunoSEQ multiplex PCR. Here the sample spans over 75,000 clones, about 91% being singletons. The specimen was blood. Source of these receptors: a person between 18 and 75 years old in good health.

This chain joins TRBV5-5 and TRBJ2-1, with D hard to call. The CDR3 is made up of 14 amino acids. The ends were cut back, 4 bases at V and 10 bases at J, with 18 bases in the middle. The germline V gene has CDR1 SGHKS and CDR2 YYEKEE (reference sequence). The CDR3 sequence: CASSETRPPWEQFF. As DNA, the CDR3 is TGTGCCAGCAGCGAAACTCGACCTCCCTGGGAGCAGTTCTTC.

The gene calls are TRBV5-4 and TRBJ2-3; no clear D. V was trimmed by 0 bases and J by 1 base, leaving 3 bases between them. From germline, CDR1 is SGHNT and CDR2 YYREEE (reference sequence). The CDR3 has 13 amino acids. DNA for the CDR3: TGTGCCAGCAGCTTGGGGGGCACAGATACGCAGTATTTT. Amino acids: CASSLGGTDTQYF.

CDR3 DNA sequence: TGTGCCAGCAGCCAAGCCAGAGTTCTAGCGGGAACTGGGGCCAACGTCCTGACTTTC. Amino acid sequence: CASSQARVLAGTGANVLTF. The chain joins TRBV5-4 to TRBJ2-6; TRBD2 matches 9 bases. The CDR3 extends over 19 amino acids. V was clipped by 4 bases and J by 2 bases; unmatched bases: 13. Germline assignment: CDR1 SGHNT and CDR2 YYREEE (reference sequence).

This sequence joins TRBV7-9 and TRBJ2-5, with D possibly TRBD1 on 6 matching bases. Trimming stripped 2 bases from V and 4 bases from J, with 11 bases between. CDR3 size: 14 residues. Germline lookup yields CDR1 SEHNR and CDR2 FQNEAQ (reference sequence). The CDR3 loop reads CASSLIAGVETQYF. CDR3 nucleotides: TGTGCCAGCAGCTTAATTGCAGGGGTAGAGACCCAGTACTTC.

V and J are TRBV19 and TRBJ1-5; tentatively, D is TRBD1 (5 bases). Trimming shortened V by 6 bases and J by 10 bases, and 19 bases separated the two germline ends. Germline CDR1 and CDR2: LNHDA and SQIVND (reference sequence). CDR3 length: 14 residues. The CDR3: CASRGPGRTHPQHF. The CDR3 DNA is TGTGCCAGTAGAGGACCGGGACGGACTCATCCCCAGCATTTT.

CDR3 sequence (DNA): TGTGCCAGCAGTTACGCGCAGGGACCCAATCAGCCCCAGCATTTT. Translating gives CASSYAQGPNQPQHF. The chain carries TRBV6-6 and TRBJ1-5; possibly TRBD1 for D (5 bases). Trimming shortened V by 2 bases and J by 3 bases, and 11 bases separated the two germline ends. This CDR3 comprises 15 residues. Germline values: CDR1 MNHNY, CDR2 SVGAGI (reference sequence).

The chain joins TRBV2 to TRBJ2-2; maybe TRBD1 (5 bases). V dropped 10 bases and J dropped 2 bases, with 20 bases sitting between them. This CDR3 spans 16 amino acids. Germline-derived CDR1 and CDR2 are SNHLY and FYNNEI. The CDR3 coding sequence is TGTGCCACCCAACTTGGGGTCAGGGTCAACACCGGGGAGCTGTTTTTT. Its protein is CATQLGVRVNTGELFF.

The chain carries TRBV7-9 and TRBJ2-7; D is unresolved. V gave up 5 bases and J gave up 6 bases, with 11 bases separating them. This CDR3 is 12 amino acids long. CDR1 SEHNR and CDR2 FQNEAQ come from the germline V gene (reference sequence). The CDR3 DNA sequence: TGTGCCAGCAGCCCAGCGCAGTCCGAGCAGTACTTC. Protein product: CASSPAQSEQYF.

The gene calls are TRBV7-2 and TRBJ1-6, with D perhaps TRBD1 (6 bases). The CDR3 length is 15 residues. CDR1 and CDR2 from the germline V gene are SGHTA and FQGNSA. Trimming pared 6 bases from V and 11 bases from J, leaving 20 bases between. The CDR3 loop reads CASSQESQGWTPLHF. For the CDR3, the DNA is TGTGCCAGCAGTCAAGAGAGCCAGGGGTGGACACCCCTCCACTTT. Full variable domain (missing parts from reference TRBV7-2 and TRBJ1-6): GAGVSQSPSNKVTEKGKDVELRCDPISGHTALYWYRQSLGQGLEFLIYFQGNSAPDKSGLPSDRFSAERTGGSVSTLTIQRTQQEDSAVYLCASSQESQGWTPLHFGNGTRLTVT.

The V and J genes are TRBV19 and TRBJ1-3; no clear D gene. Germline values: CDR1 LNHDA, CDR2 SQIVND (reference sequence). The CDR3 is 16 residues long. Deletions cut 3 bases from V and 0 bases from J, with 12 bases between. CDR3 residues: CASSISLGSSGNTIYF. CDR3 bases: TGTGCCAGTAGTATCTCTCTCGGGAGCTCTGGAAACACCATATATTTT.

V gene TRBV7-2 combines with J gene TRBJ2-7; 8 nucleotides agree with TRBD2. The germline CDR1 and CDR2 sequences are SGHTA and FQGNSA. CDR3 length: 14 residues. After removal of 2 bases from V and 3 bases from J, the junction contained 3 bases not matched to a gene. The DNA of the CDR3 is TGTGCCAGCAGCTTAAGGCTAGCGGGCTACGAGCAGTACTTC. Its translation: CASSLRLAGYEQYF.

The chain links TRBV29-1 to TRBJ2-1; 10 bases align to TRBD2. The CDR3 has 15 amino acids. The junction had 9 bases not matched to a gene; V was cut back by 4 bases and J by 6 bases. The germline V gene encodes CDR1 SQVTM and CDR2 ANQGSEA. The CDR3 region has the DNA TGCAGCGTTGGCCTCGGTCTAGCGGGAGTCAATGAGCAGTTCTTC. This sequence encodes CSVGLGLAGVNEQFF.

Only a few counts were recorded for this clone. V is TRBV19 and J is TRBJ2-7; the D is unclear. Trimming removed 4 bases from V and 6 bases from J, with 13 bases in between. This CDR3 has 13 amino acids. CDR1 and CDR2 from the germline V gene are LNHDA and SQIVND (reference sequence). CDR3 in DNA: TGTGCCAGTAGTACCGGGTCTTCCGGCGAGCAGTACTTC. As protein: CASSTGSSGEQYF.

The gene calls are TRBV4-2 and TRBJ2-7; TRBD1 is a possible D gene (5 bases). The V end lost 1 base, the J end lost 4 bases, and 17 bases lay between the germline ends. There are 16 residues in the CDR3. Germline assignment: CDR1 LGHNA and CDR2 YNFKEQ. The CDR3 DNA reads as TGTGCCAGCAGCCAAGCCCCGCCAGGGTCAGTATACGAGCAGTACTTC. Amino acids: CASSQAPPGSVYEQYF.

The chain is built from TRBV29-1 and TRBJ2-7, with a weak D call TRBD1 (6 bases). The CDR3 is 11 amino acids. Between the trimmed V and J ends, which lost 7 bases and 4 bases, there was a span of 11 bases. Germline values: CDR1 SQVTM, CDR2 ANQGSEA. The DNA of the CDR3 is TGCAGCGGCAAACAGGGTTACGAGCAGTACTTC. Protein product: CSGKQGYEQYF.

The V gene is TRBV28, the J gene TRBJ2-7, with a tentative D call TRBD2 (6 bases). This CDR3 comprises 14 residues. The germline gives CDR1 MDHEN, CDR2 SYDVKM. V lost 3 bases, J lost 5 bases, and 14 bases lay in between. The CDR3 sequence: CASSLGLAWNEQYF. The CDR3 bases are TGTGCCAGCAGTTTGGGTCTAGCGTGGAACGAGCAGTACTTC.

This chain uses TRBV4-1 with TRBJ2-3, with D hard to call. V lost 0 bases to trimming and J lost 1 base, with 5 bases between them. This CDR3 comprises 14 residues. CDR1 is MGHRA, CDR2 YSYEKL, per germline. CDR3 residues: CASSQEVGTDTQYF. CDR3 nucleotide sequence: TGCGCCAGCAGCCAAGAAGTGGGCACAGATACGCAGTATTTT.

The CDR3 reads CASSGETTADTQYF. Here the CDR3 DNA reads TGTGCCAGCAGTGGGGAGACTACGGCAGATACGCAGTATTTT. V and J are TRBV6-4 and TRBJ2-3, with D tentatively TRBD2 (5 bases). With 4 bases removed from V and 4 bases from J, the gap between germline ends came to 12 bases. This CDR3 comprises 14 residues. Per germline, CDR1 MRHNA and CDR2 SNTAGT.

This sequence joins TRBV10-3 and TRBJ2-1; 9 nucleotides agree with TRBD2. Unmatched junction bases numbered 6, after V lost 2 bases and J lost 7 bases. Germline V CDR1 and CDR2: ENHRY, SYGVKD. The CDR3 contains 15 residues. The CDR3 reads CAISEISGLANEQFF. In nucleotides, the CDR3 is TGTGCCATCAGTGAGATTTCGGGACTAGCTAATGAGCAGTTCTTC.

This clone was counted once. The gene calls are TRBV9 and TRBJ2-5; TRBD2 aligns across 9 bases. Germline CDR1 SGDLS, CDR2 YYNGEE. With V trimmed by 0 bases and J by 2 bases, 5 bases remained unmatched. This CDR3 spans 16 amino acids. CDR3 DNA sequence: TGTGCCAGCAGCGTAGAGGGCGGGAGGGGGCAAGAGACCCAGTACTTC. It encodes CASSVEGGRGQETQYF.

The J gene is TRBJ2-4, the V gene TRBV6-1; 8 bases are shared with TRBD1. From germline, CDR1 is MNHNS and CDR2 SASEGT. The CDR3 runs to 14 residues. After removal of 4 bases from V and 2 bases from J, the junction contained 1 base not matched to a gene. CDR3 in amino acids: CASSGDRTKNIQYF. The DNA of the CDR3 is TGTGCCAGCAGTGGGGACAGGACCAAAAACATTCAGTACTTC.

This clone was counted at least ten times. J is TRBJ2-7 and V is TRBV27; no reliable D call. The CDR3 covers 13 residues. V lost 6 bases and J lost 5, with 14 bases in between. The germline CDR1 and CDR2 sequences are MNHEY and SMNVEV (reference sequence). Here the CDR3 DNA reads TGTGCCAGCAGCCCCAGCTCGGTCCACGAGCAGTACTTC. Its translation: CASSPSSVHEQYF.

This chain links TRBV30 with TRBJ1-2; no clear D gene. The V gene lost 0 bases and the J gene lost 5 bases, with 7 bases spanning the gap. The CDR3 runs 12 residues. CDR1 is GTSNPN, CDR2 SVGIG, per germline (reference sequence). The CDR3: CAWSVHEYGYTF. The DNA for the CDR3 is TGTGCCTGGAGTGTACACGAGTATGGCTACACCTTC. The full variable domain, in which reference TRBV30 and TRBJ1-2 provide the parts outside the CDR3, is SQTIHQWPATLVQPVGSPLSLECTVEGTSNPNLYWYRQAAGRGLQLLFYSVGIGQISSEVPQNLSASRPQDRQFILSSKKLLLSDSGFYLCAWSVHEYGYTFGSGTRLTVV.

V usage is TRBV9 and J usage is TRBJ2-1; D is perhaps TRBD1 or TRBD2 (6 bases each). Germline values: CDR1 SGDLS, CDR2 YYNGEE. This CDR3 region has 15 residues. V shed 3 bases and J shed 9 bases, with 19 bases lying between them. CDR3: CASSEGGSGGGEQFF. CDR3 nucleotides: TGTGCCAGCAGCGAGGGGGGAAGCGGTGGTGGTGAGCAGTTCTTC.

The CDR3 region has the DNA TGCGCCAGCAGTCGGGGACAGGCCGCCTTCCCTAATTCACCCCTCCACTTT. It is translated as CASSRGQAAFPNSPLHF. The V call is TRBV5-1, the J call TRBJ1-6; 8 nucleotides agree with TRBD1. After removal of 5 bases from V and 6 bases from J, the junction contained 13 bases not matched to a gene. From germline, CDR1 is SGHRS and CDR2 YFSETQ. The CDR3 extends over 17 amino acids.

CDR3 nucleotides: TGTGCCACCAGCAGAGACGCTAGCGGTGCCTACGAGCAGTACTTC. It is translated as CATSRDASGAYEQYF. V gene TRBV15 combines with J gene TRBJ2-7; 7 bases agree with TRBD2. The V and J ends lost 0 bases and 2 bases, in that order; junction bases with no gene match: 4. The CDR3 is 15 amino acids. Germline-derived CDR1 and CDR2 are LNHNV and YYDKDF (reference sequence).

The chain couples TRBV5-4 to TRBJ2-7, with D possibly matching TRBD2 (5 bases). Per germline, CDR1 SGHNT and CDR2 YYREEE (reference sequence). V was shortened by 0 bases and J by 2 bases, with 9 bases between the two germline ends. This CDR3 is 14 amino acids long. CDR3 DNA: TGTGCCAGCAGCTTGGGGGGAGCAGCCTACGAGCAGTACTTC. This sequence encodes CASSLGGAAYEQYF.

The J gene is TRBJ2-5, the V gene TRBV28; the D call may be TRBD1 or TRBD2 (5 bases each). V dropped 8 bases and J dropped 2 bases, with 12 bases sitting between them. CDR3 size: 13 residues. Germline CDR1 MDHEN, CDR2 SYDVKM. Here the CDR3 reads CASRMGPQETQYF. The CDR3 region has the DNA TGTGCCAGCCGAATGGGACCTCAAGAGACCCAGTACTTC.